This T cell receptor beta chain was recovered during a study of blood T cell repertoires in COVID-19. The wider study: Donors in the United States, Italy and Spain gave samples during acute or convalescent COVID-19.

Under the authors' procedure: Estimated nucleated cell counts came from reference gene primer amplification. The table came from immunoSEQ multiplex PCR; TCRdb's copy has only in-frame clones and leaves some out. V and J calls and clone size are copied from that table; D and trimming were computed from the DNA. The data contain some 270,000 clones, 80% to 90% of them singletons. Deletions cut 1 base from V and 6 bases from J, with 10 bases between. The CDR3 is 14 residues long. Germline CDR1 SGHTA, CDR2 FQGNSA. Everyone who took part was about 18 to 90 years old, and they came from 20 to 25 US areas. Assignments of participants to cohorts depended upon their own reported clinical history.

This clonotype was sampled from a woman aged 25 to 39 with acute COVID-19. This chain links TRBV7-2 with TRBJ1-3; possible D gene TRBD1, 6 bases. The source material was PBMCs or T cells enriched from blood (not recorded which). The CDR3 spells CASSLVRGENTIYF. In DNA, the CDR3 is TGTGCCAGCAGCTTAGTCAGGGGCGAAAACACCATATATTTT.